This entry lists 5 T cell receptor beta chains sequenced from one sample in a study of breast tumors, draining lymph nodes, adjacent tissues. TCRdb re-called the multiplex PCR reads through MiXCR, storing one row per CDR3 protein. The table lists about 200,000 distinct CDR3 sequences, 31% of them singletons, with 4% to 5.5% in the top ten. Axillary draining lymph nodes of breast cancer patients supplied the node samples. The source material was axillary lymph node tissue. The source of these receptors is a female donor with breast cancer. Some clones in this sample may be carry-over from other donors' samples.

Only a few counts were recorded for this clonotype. CDR3 sequence (DNA): TGTGCCAGCAGCCCCAATTTGGACAGGGCCTATGGCTACACCTTC. Amino acids: CASSPNLDRAYGYTF. The chain joins TRBV3-1 to TRBJ1-2; 8 bases match TRBD1. Looked up from germline, CDR1 is LGHDT and CDR2 is YNNKEL (reference sequence). Trimming cost V 4 bases and J 4 bases; bases outside gene matches: 8. The CDR3 contains 15 residues.

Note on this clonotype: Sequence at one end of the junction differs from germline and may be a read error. CDR3 residues: CAKVMSGSGANVPTF. The CDR3 bases are TGTGCCAAGGTGATGAGCGGCTCTGGGGCCAACGTCCCGACTTTC. The rearrangement joins TRBV6-5 to TRBJ2-6; D tentatively reads TRBD1 or TRBD2 (5 bases each). This CDR3 contains 15 residues. Germline CDR1 MNHEY, CDR2 SVGAGI.

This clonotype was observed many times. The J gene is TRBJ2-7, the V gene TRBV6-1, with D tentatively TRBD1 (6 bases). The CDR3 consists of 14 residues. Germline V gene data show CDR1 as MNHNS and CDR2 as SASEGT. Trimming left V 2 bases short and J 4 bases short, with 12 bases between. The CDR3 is CASSEWGQPYEQYF. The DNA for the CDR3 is TGTGCCAGCAGTGAATGGGGGCAGCCATACGAGCAGTACTTC.

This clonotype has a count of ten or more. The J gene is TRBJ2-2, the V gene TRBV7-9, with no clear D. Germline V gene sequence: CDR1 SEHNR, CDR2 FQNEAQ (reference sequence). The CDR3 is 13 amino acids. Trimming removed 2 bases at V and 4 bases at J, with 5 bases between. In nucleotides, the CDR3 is TGTGCCAGCAGCTTAAGGAGCACCGGGGAGCTGTTTTTT. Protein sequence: CASSLRSTGELFF.

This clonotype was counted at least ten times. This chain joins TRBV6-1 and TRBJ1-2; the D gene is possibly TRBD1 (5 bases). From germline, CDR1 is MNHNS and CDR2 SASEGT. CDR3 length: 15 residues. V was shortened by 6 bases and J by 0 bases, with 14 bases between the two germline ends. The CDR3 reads CASSSRGGSNYGYTF. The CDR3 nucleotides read TGTGCCAGCAGCTCGAGGGGCGGGTCTAACTATGGCTACACCTTC.